A selection of T cell receptor beta chains follows, all from one sample in a study of T cell responses to AZD1222 COVID-19 vaccine. Profiling relied on immunoSEQ multiplex PCR, and the TCRdb table lists in-frame clones only, not all of them. The sample has more than 100,000 clones, around 93% seen once. This material consisted of peripheral blood, taken 28 days after the second AZD1222 dose. The source is an adult who received the AZD1222 COVID-19 vaccine. Each CDR3 is given with its conserved first and last residue. Fields, in order: CDR3 DNA, CDR3 protein, J gene, V gene, D gene. The D gene is left open where the match is weak.

cdr3_nt: TGTGCCAGCAGCGTCGGAGGGCCGAACACCGGGGAGCTGTTTTTT
cdr3_aa: CASSVGGPNTGELFF
j_call: TRBJ2-2
v_call: TRBV5-6
d_call: .

cdr3_nt: TGCAGTGCTAGTAGAACAGGGAGGAACACTGAAGCTTTCTTT
cdr3_aa: CSASRTGRNTEAFF
j_call: TRBJ1-1
v_call: TRBV20-1
d_call: .

cdr3_nt: TGTGCCAGCAGCTTACTAGCGGGAACTTTCAATGAGCAGTTCTTC
cdr3_aa: CASSLLAGTFNEQFF
j_call: TRBJ2-1
v_call: TRBV7-7
d_call: TRBD2

cdr3_nt: TGTGCCAGCAGCCCGGGACTCCACTCGGACCTTCAAGAGACCCAGTACTTC
cdr3_aa: CASSPGLHSDLQETQYF
j_call: TRBJ2-5
v_call: TRBV7-9
d_call: .

cdr3_nt: TGCGCCAGCAGCCAAGATCTTGCGGGGGGACAAGAGACCCAGTACTTC
cdr3_aa: CASSQDLAGGQETQYF
j_call: TRBJ2-5
v_call: TRBV4-3
d_call: TRBD2

cdr3_nt: TGTGCCAGTAGTATGAGATCGGGACAGGGGGCCACTGAAGCTTTCTTT
cdr3_aa: CASSMRSGQGATEAFF
j_call: TRBJ1-1
v_call: TRBV19
d_call: TRBD1

cdr3_nt: TGTGCCAGCAGCTTGGAAGGTCGTGGGGCCTATAATGAAAAACTGTTTTTT
cdr3_aa: CASSLEGRGAYNEKLFF
j_call: TRBJ1-4
v_call: TRBV5-6
d_call: .

cdr3_nt: TGCGCCAGCAGCCAACTTAGCGGGAGGGCCTACAATGAGCAGTTCTTC
cdr3_aa: CASSQLSGRAYNEQFF
j_call: TRBJ2-1
v_call: TRBV4-1
d_call: TRBD2

cdr3_nt: TGTGCCAGCAGCCGGGAAGCAACCCGCACAGATACGCAGTATTTT
cdr3_aa: CASSREATRTDTQYF
j_call: TRBJ2-3
v_call: TRBV7-2
d_call: .

cdr3_nt: TGTGCCAGCGGCCGCTTCGGGGGGCTGGAGGACACTGAAGCTTTCTTT
cdr3_aa: CASGRFGGLEDTEAFF
j_call: TRBJ1-1
v_call: TRBV5-6
d_call: .

cdr3_nt: TGTGCCAGTAGTTTCGATAATCAGCCCCAGCATTTT
cdr3_aa: CASSFDNQPQHF
j_call: TRBJ1-5
v_call: TRBV19
d_call: .

cdr3_nt: TGTGCCAGCAGCTTAACTGGGGGACTTAACTATGGCTACACCTTC
cdr3_aa: CASSLTGGLNYGYTF
j_call: TRBJ1-2
v_call: TRBV7-3
d_call: .